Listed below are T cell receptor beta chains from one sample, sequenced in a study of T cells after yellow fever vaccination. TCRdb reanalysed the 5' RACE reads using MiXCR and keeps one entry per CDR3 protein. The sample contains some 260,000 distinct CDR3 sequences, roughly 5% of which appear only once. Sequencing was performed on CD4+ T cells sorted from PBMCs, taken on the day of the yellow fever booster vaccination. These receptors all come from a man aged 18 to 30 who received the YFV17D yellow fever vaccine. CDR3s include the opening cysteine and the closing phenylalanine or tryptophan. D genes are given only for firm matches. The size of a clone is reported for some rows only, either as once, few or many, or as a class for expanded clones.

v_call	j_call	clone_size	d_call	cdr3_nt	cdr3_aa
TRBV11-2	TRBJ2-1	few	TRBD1	TGTGCCAGCAGCTTAATGGGACAGGGGGCGGAGGAGCAGTTCTTC	CASSLMGQGAEEQFF
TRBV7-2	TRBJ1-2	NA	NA	TGTGCCAGCAGGCCTACAGTCGCTAACTATGGCTACACCTTC	CASRPTVANYGYTF
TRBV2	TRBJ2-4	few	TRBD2	TGTGCCAGCAGTACCGGGACTAGCGTATACTCCATTCCGTACTTC	CASSTGTSVYSIPYF
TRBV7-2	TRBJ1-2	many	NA	TGTGCCAGCAGCCCGAGGGCGGAGCAAATCTATGGCTACACCTTC	CASSPRAEQIYGYTF
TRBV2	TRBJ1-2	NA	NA	TGTGCCAGCAGTGAAAAGGGCAGGGCTAATGGCTACACCTTC	CASSEKGRANGYTF
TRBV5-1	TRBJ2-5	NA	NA	TGCGCCAGCAGCCGCTTGGGGCCCCAAGAGACCCAGTACTTC	CASSRLGPQETQYF
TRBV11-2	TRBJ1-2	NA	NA	TGTGCCAGCAGCCCAACTACAGTTGTCCACACCTTC	CASSPTTVVHTF
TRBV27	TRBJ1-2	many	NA	TGTGCCAGCAGTTCATCCCTCACCGGGACGATCCTTGGGGGCTACACCTTC	CASSSSLTGTILGGYTF
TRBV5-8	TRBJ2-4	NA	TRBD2	TGTGCCAGCAGCTCCCCCGGGGGGGGGGGCATTCAGTACTTC	CASSSPGGGGIQYF
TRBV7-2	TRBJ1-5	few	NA	TGTGCCAGCAGCCCTACAGCCTTCAATCAGCCCCAGCATTTT	CASSPTAFNQPQHF
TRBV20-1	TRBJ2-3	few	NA	TGCAGTGCCCGCTTAGGGCCGGGGGATACGCAGTATTTT	CSARLGPGDTQYF
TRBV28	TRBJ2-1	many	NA	TGTGCCAGCAGGCGCCGGGACGATGAGCAGTTCTTC	CASRRRDDEQFF
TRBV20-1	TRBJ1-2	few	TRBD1	TGCAGTGCTTCGACAGGGGGCGCGGGCTACACCTTC	CSASTGGAGYTF
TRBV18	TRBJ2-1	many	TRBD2	TGTGCCAGCTCACCTTTAGGAGCGGGGGGGGCCAATGAGCAGTTCTTC	CASSPLGAGGANEQFF
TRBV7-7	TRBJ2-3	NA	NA	TGTGCTAGCAGCTTAGGGGTAGGCAGGGAGGAAGATACGCAGTATTTT	CASSLGVGREEDTQYF
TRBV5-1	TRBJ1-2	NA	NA	TGCGCCAGCAACACAGGGTATGGCTACACCTTC	CASNTGYGYTF
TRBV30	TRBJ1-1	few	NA	TGTGCCTGGGTCACAGGTTCATTAGCTTTCTTT	CAWVTGSLAFF
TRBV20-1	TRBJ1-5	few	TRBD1	TGCAGTGCTAGAGTCCTCAGGAGGACAGGGATGTCCCCTAGCAATCAGCCCCAGCATTTT	CSARVLRRTGMSPSNQPQHF
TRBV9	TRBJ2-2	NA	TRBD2	TGTGCCCTGACGGGGGGGGGCAACACCGGGGAGCTGTTTTTT	CALTGGGNTGELFF
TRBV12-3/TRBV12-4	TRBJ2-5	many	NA	TGTGCCAGCGGGTTTGGGTCGCGTGACCAAGAGACCCAGTACTTC	CASGFGSRDQETQYF
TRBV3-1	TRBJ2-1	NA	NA	TGTGCCAGCAGCCAGGTTAGGAATGAGCAGTTCTTC	CASSQVRNEQFF
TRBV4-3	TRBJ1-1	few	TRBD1	TGCGCCAGCAGCCGGACAGGGATAAGGAACACTGAAGCTTTCTTT	CASSRTGIRNTEAFF
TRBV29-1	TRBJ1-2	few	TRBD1	TGCAGCGTTGGTACAGGGGGCCCTTATGGCTACACCTTC	CSVGTGGPYGYTF
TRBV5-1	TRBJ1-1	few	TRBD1	TGCGCCAGCAGCGCGGACAGGCCGGGCAACGAAGCTTTCTTT	CASSADRPGNEAFF
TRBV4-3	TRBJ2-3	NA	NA	TGCGCCAGCAGCCTGGGACCCCTCGGGACAGATACGCAGTATTTT	CASSLGPLGTDTQYF
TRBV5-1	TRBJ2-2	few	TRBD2	TGCGCCAGCAACCTAGCGGGGAACACCGGGGAGCTGTTTTTT	CASNLAGNTGELFF
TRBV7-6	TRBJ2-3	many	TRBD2	TGTGCCAGCAGCTTAATAATGGCTAGCGGGGGCCTTTCCACAGATACGCAGTATTTT	CASSLIMASGGLSTDTQYF
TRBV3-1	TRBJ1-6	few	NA	TGTGCCAGCAGCCAAGGGCCCCAAGTGACTTCACCCCTCCACTTT	CASSQGPQVTSPLHF
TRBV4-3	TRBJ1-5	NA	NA	TGCGCCAGCAGCCAAGACGGCGGGGCCCACTATAGCAATCAGCCCCAGCATTTT	CASSQDGGAHYSNQPQHF
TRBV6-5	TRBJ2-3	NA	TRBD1	TGTGCCAGCAGTTACGCAGGACAGGGCACAGATACGCAGTATTTT	CASSYAGQGTDTQYF
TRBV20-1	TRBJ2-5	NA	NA	TGCAGTGCCACAGCCCACCAAGAGACCCAGTACTTC	CSATAHQETQYF
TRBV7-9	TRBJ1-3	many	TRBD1	TGTGCCAGCACCGAAGCCGGGACAGCCGGAAACACCATATATTTT	CASTEAGTAGNTIYF
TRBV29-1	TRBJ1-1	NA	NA	TGCAGCGGGACAGTATTCGGGAGGAACACTGAAGCTTTCTTT	CSGTVFGRNTEAFF
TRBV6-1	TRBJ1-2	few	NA	TGTGCCAGCAAAGGACAGCTGAACTATGGCTACACCTTC	CASKGQLNYGYTF
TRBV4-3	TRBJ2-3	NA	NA	TGCGCCAGCAGCCAAGAGGGAGCGATCGATACGCAGTATTTT	CASSQEGAIDTQYF
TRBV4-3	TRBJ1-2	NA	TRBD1	TGCGCCAGCAGGGATTCGAACGCAGGGGGTAACGGCTACACCTTC	CASRDSNAGGNGYTF
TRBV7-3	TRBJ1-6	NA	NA	TGTGCCAGCAGCGCCGGAGGGAGTAATTCACCCCTCCACTTT	CASSAGGSNSPLHF
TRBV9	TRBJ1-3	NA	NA	TGTGCCAGCGGCCCAGAAGGACGGAGCTCTGGAAACACCATATATTTT	CASGPEGRSSGNTIYF
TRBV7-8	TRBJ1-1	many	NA	TGTGCCAGCACCCCGGGGAGGAGAGGTCCGATCGCTGAAGCTTTCTTT	CASTPGRRGPIAEAFF
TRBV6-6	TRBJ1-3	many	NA	TGTGCCAGCAGCCCACGCTCTGGAAACACCATATATTTT	CASSPRSGNTIYF
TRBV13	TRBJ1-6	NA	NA	TGTGCCAGCAGCGAGGGACGGAATAATTCACCCCTCCACTTT	CASSEGRNNSPLHF
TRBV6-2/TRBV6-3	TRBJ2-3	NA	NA	TGTGCCAGCAGTTACGGGGGCAACCGCCATACGCAGTATTTT	CASSYGGNRHTQYF
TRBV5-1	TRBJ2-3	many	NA	TGCGCCAGCAGCTCCGGGGGCCGAGCTGTCGATACGCAGTATTTT	CASSSGGRAVDTQYF
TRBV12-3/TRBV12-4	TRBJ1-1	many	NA	TGTGCCAGCGGTTCACGCGGGACGGGAACTGAAGCTTTCTTT	CASGSRGTGTEAFF
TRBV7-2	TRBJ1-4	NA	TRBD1	TGTGCCAGCAGCTCCGACAGGGGAGGGTGGGAAAAACTGTTTTTT	CASSSDRGGWEKLFF
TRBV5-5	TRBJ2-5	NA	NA	TGTGCCAGCAGCCCCATGGGGTGGACCCAGTACTTC	CASSPMGWTQYF
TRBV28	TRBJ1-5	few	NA	TGTGCCAGCACCCCTGCGGGGGCGGATCAGCCCCAGCATTTT	CASTPAGADQPQHF
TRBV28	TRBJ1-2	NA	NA	TGTGCCAGCTGGGGAGGCTATGGCTACACCTTC	CASWGGYGYTF
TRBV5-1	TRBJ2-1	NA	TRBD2	TGCGCCAGCACCATCCGCCTGGGACTAGGATACAATGAGCAGTTCTTC	CASTIRLGLGYNEQFF
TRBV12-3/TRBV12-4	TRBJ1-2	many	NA	TGTGCCAGCAGTTGGGGGACGGGGATCGACTACACCTTC	CASSWGTGIDYTF
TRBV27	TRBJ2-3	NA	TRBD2	TGTGCCAGCAGTTTAGCGGGGGGCCGGGGCACGCAGTATTTT	CASSLAGGRGTQYF
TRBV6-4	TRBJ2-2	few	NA	TGTGCCAGCAGCCCGAACCCGAACACCGGGGAGCTGTTTTTT	CASSPNPNTGELFF
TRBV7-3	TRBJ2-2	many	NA	TGTGCCAGCAGCTTAAGGGGGGCCCTTGGCGGGGAGCTGTTTTTT	CASSLRGALGGELFF
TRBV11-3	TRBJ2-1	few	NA	TGTGCCAGCAGCTCGAGGGACCCTAAAGGGACCTCCTACAATGAGCAGTTCTTC	CASSSRDPKGTSYNEQFF